This T cell receptor beta chain was captured in a study of somatic mutations in cytotoxic T cells in rheumatoid arthritis. This clone was counted a few times. Its specificity is not known. Broader study findings: With some 69 patients examined, several had a largest CD8+ clone exceeding 20% of CD8+ cells.

The table came from immunoSEQ multiplex PCR; TCRdb's copy has only in-frame clones and leaves some out. The sample records approximately 8,200 clones, 60% to 80% being singletons. The CDR3 sequence is 16 residues long. Germline V gives CDR1 SEHNR, CDR2 FQNEAQ (reference sequence). V dropped 6 bases and J dropped 1 base, with 17 bases sitting between them. This chain links TRBV7-9 with TRBJ2-3, with unresolved D. The sequence came from an adult with rheumatoid arthritis. The material sequenced was CD8+ T cells sorted from blood. The CDR3 here is CASRSTYGGRTDTQYF. In DNA form, the CDR3 reads TGTGCCAGCAGATCTACGTACGGTGGACGCACAGATACGCAGTATTTT.